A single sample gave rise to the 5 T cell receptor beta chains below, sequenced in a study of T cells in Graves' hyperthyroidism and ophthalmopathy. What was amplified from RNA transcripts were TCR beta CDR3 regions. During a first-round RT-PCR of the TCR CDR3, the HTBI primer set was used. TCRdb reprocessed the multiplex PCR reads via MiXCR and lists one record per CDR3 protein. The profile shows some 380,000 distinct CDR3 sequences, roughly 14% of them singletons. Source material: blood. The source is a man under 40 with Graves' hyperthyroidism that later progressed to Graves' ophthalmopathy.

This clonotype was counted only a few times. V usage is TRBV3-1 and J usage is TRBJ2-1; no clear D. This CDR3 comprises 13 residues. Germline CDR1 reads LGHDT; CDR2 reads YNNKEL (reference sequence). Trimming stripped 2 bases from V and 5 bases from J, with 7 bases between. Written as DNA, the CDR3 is TGTGCCAGCAGCCAATTTTCCGACAATGAGCAGTTCTTC. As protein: CASSQFSDNEQFF.

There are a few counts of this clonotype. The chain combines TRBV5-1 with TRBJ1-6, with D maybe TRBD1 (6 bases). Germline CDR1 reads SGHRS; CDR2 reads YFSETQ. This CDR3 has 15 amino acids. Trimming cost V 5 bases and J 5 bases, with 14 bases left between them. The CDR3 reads CASRLQQGDNSPLHF. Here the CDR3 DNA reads TGCGCCAGCAGGCTCCAACAGGGTGATAATTCACCCCTCCACTTT.

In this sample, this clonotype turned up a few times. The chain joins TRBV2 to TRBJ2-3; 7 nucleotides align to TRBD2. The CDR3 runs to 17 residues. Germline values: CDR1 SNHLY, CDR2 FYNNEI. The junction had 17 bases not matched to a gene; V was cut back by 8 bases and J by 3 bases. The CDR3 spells CASEPAGRVSRTDTQYF. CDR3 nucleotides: TGTGCCAGCGAGCCAGCGGGGAGGGTTAGTCGAACAGATACGCAGTATTTT. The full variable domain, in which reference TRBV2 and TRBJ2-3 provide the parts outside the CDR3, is EPEVTQTPSHQVTQMGQEVILRCVPISNHLYFYWYRQILGQKVEFLVSFYNNEISEKSEIFDDQFSVERPDGSNFTLKIRSTKLEDSAMYFCASEPAGRVSRTDTQYFGPGTRLTVL.

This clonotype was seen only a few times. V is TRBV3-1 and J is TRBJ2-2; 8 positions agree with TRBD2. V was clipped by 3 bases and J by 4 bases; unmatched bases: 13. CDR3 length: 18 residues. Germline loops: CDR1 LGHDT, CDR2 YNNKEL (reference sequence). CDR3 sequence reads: CASSHTRSPGGATGELFF. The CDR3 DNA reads TGTGCCAGCAGCCACACCCGGTCTCCGGGGGGGGCCACCGGGGAGCTGTTTTTT.

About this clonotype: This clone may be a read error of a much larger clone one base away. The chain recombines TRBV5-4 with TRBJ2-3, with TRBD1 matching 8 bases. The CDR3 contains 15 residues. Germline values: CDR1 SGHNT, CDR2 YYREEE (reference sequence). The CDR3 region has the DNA TGTGCCAGCAGGCCAACCTCAGGGGGCGCAGATGCGCAGTATTTT. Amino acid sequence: CASRPTSGGADAQYF.